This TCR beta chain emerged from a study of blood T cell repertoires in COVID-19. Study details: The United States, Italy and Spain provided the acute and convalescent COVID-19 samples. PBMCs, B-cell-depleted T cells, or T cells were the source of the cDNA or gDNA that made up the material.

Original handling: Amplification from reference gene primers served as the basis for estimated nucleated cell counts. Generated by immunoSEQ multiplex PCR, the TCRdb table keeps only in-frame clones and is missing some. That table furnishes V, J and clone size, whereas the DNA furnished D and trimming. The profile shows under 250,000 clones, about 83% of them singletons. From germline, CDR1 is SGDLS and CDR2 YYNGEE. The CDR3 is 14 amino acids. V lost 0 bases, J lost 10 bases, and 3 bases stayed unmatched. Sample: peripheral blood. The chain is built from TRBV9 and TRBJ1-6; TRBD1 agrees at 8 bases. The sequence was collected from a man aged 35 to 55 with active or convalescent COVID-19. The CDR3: CASSVDYRGSPLHF. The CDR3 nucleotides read TGTGCCAGCAGCGTAGATTACAGGGGGTCACCCCTCCACTTT.